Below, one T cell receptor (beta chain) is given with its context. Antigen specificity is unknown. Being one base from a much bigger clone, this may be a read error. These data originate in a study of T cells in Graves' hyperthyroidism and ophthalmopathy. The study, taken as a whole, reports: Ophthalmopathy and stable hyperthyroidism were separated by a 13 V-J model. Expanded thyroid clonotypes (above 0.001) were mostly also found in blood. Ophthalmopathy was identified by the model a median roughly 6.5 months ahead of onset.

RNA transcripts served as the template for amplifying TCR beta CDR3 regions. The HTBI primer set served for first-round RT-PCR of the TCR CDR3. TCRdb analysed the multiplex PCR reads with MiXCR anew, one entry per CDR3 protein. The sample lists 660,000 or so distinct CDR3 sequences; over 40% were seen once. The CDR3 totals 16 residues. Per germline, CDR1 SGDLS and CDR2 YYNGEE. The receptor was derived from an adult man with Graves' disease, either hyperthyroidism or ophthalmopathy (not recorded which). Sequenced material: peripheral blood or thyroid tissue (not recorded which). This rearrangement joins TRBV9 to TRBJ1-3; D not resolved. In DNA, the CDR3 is TGTGCCAGCGGCGTAGGTGGCGGGAGCTCTGGAAACACCATATATTTT. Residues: CASGVGGGSSGNTIYF. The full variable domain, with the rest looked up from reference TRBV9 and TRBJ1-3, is DSGVTQTPKHLITATGQRVTLRCSPRSGDLSVYWYQQSLDQGLQFLIQYYNGEERAKGNILERFSAQQFPDLHSELNLSSLELGDSALYFCASGVGGGSSGNTIYFGEGSWLTVV.